This paragraph covers one TCR beta chain sequence. No antigen is known for it. The record has no base qualities; no much larger clone is one base away. The data were obtained in a study of cytomegalovirus exposure and HLA in healthy donors (dated by TCRdb to about 2017). For the wider study: In an earlier analysis of roughly 500 of the donors, 250 to 300 Gb of sequence data and 90 million to 120 million unique TCR beta sequences from 150 million to 200 million T cells were reported. Roughly 300 gigabases of sequencing data and about 92 million unique TCR sequences made up an early release that covered nearly 650 HLA-typed donors. Of the 350 to 400 genotyped donors, about 80% fell in the genetic ancestry cluster associated with self-reported Caucasian donors. The study aimed to test whether signatures of past pathogen exposure could be identified by cataloging public T cell receptors. The T cell repertoires of 670 or so subjects were profiled by immunosequencing and related to cytomegalovirus serostatus. Besides the first cohort of around 700 subjects, a separate validation cohort made up of 120 different subjects was used. High-throughput TCR immunosequencing, statistical association of individual TCRs with disease status, and machine learning were combined to predict cytomegalovirus infection status. In a later analysis, previously published TCR beta repertoires from more than 500 donors were re-analyzed and high-resolution HLA genotyping was added so that TCR occurrence patterns could be studied. The later analysis used no new phenotypic data to find candidate immune exposures, relying instead on TCR beta sequences and their occurrence across donors. In an earlier analysis of around 540 of the donors, high-throughput TCR beta sequencing was used to judge whether each TCR beta V gene segment behaved as functional or pseudogenic. Donor age, sex, ethnicity and CMV serostatus were compiled alongside the repertoire data. Genome-wide SNP genotypes for about 65% of the roughly 670 donors were used in a later genetic analysis, which treated that subset as a discovery cohort. Every repertoire in the discovery cohort had been generated on one and the same sequencing platform. Both class I and class II loci were covered by HLA typing, at four-digit resolution. Typing coverage differed by locus: A, B, C, DRB1 and DQB1 were typed in roughly 620-640 donors, DQA1 in 522, DPA1 in approximately 600, and DPB1 in just under 480. Roughly 5 DR-DQ haplotypes were handled as single units for association and clustering, since linkage in the cohort was strong. On average, around 230,000 unique TCR beta nucleotide sequences were sequenced per donor among more than 350 genotyped donors of the cohort, with roughly 19% of those sequences being non-productive.

From the cysteine through the phenylalanine, the CDR3 covers 14 amino acids. The only DNA kept is the CDR3, 42 bases in frame from the first base. For this chain, trimming is 3 bases at the V end and 4 bases at the J end, and the number of junction bases without a gene match is 7. CDR1 and CDR2 (SQVTM, ANQGSEA) derive from the germline V gene. Receptors were amplified or captured by the immunoSEQ multiplex PCR assay. A mixture of 60 forward primers for TCR Vbeta segments and 13 reverse primers for TCR Jbeta segments was used in the multiplex PCR. Amplification of the CDR3 region of rearranged TCR beta genes was performed with a multiplex PCR assay on genomic DNA. The Illumina HiSeq System was used to sequence the amplified TCR beta libraries as 87-base-pair reads. In the authors' own workflow: In a later analysis, tens of millions of unique TCR beta chains were counted across the 650 to 750 repertoires, and around 10 million of these chains were shared by at least two donors. Raw reads were error-corrected and collapsed into unique sequences by a nearest-neighbor algorithm in which closely related sequences were merged to remove PCR and sequencing errors. To assign V, D and J gene segments, CDR3 sequences were aligned to IMGT reference sequences. For a sequence to be retained, at least a six-nucleotide match to both a V gene segment and a J gene segment was required. A rearrangement counted as productive if the CDR3 had no stop codons and remained in frame with V and J, and every other rearrangement counted as non-productive. Following IMGT convention, CDR3 was defined as the stretch from the second conserved V-encoded cysteine up to the conserved J-encoded phenylalanine. In an earlier analysis of more than 550 of the donors, sequences lacking an unambiguous match to a single V gene segment were excluded. An earlier analysis of about 600 of the donors called V segments functional above 56.7% productive rearrangements and segregating when the between-donor standard deviation exceeded 5%. A statistical classification framework was built for diagnosing cytomegalovirus status from the catalog of TCR beta chain sequences. In a later analysis, TCR nucleotide sequences were compared against IMGT/GENE-DB human TR gene sequences so that V and J genes could be assigned. The TCRdist pipeline was used in a later analysis to assign CDR3 sequences and most-parsimonious VDJ recombination scenarios. In a later analysis, each TCR beta chain was defined by its CDR3 amino acid sequence together with its V-gene family, and reads without a unique V-gene family were excluded. As a way to deal with suspected cross-contamination and a sequencing artifact, a later analysis dropped 450 to 600 nucleotide sequences that were highly shared and had low generation probability. In a later analysis, a clonal expansion index for each public chain was calculated from normalized within-repertoire ranks of inferred template counts. In a later analysis, generation probabilities were computed with a VDJ recombination model fitted to out-of-frame rearrangements, and the resulting probabilities were checked against IGoR. Hypergeometric tests were used in a later analysis to score TCR-TCR, TCR-HLA and TCR-CMV co-occurrence, with a repertoire-size bias correction applied to the TCR pairs. A later analysis estimated false discovery rates by permuting HLA or CMV assignments 20 times. In a later analysis, co-occurring TCRs were grouped using DBSCAN, and TCRdist sequence similarity was added for clustering within HLA-allele-positive subsets. Repertoires with fewer than 30,000 or more than 120,000 public chains, plus five repertoires with anomalous nucleotide sharing, were excluded from co-occurrence clustering. The table comes from immuneACCESS by way of TCRdb, which keeps in-frame sequences with V and J called. Part of the clones is missing from these tables; in studies checked, under half for an unresolved V gene and the rest for unknown reasons. V and J calls and clone size come straight from that table; D and trimming were deduced from the DNA. The sample table contains nearly 110,000 clones; only one count was recorded for roughly 76% of them. Roughly 2.1% of the sample is taken by the ten largest.

The cohort consisted of 600 or so healthy bone marrow donors. All cohort members were sampled while nominally healthy, although unrecorded immune exposures were likely present. The donor tested CMV seronegative, placing the donor among the 352 seronegative members of the cohort. A peripheral blood sample was provided by each donor, and peripheral blood mononuclear cells were used for TCR beta sequencing. Genomic DNA was extracted from the blood cell samples with the Qiagen DNeasy Blood Extraction Kit. Summary of the overall study and its limitations: According to a later analysis, TCR association rates differed among HLA loci, with DRB1 alleles showing the most associated TCRs and HLA-C alleles showing the fewest. Because counts were too low, roughly 18 rarely observed V segments, including chromosome 9 orphons, were left out of the earlier analysis of several hundred of the donors. Because some donors lacked HLA typing at each locus, the association tests relied only on the typed subset. In a later genetic analysis, fewer N-insertions in productive TCRs were reported among donors in an Asian-associated ancestry cluster than the roughly 710-donor mean. Correlated functional status among segregating V segments might be attributable to linkage disequilibrium, but an unknown experimental factor could not be ruled out. According to a later analysis, parvovirus B19, influenza, CMV and Epstein-Barr virus appeared linked to several top co-occurrence clusters. In this cohort, only TCR beta chains were sequenced, and detectable features were limited by the absence of alpha or paired-chain data. A cluster of highly shared sequence variants was judged likely to represent a technical artifact of the sequencing pipeline. Specific HLA alleles were associated with roughly 17,000 TCR beta sequences at a false discovery rate of 0.05 in a later analysis. For the cohort, immune exposure information was limited to CMV serostatus. A total of around 150 TCR beta chains were listed by the study as associated with cytomegalovirus. When HLA alleles, especially DR and DQ, strongly co-occurred, TCR associations were difficult to assign to individual alleles. Some IMGT-functional V segments, including TRBV6-2 and TRBV6-3, could not be told apart with the 87-base-pair reads, so those segments were excluded. It was suggested by the authors that the approach could potentially be generalized to other disease states and immunological phenotypes. In an earlier analysis of fewer than 700 of the donors, most TCR beta V segments appeared in productive rearrangements about 87% or about 30% of the time, broadly matching IMGT annotations. The classifier was reported to diagnose cytomegalovirus status with high specificity and sensitivity in both the original and validation cohorts. A further reported finding was that TCR beta sequences accurately predicted the HLA-A and HLA-B alleles for most subjects in the first cohort. A few of the identified cytomegalovirus-associated TCR beta chains were confirmed in vitro to be specific for cytomegalovirus antigens. Most TCR sequences were seen in very few donors, while some public TCRs were found in many individuals. A later analysis found that most CMV-associated TCR beta chains appeared HLA-restricted, with HLA associations seemingly driven largely by CMV exposure. Compared with equally common non-associated chains, HLA-associated TCR beta chains in a later analysis were more clonally expanded and had lower generation probabilities. The presence/absence analyses assumed that sequencing depth was roughly uniform across donors, and that assumption may not be true. V-gene and J-gene trimming of TCR beta chains was associated with a missense DCLRE1C variant in a later genetic analysis, and the association was replicated in an independent cohort.

This receptor chain uses TRBV29-1 and TRBJ1-1; TRBD1 fits 8 bases in the junction. This clonotype was sampled from a man younger than 35 in good health and CMV-seronegative. The sequencing sample was made of PBMCs. The DNA is TGCAGCGTTGACCCCGGACAGGGACGCACTGAAGCTTTCTTT. Protein translation: CSVDPGQGRTEAFF.